This T cell receptor beta chain appears in the sequencing data of a study of T cell responses to AZD1222 COVID-19 vaccine (dated by TCRdb to the early 2020s). Study-level background: TCR sequencing was performed for 230 to 250 trial participants, of whom roughly 200 were given two doses of AZD1222 and around 25 were given two doses of MenACWY control vaccine. Trial participants were enrolled into age subgroups of 18-55, 56-69 and 70-plus years, which contained 148, 28 and 57 TCR-sequenced participants, respectively. What the authors observed across the whole study: Because no day 14 peak-response samples were available, the repertoires could be characterized only after the peak T cell response. In the small 56-69-year group, the increase in depth fell short of significance, most likely because of low power. The whole spike protein was spanned by vaccine-associated CD4 TCRs, and dominant responses were seen in regions 160-218 and 743-854. Participants were mostly white British, with more females than males. The authors suggested clonal diversity may have been underestimated. Conclusions about previously exposed vaccinees are limited, since just a handful of AZD1222 recipients were seropositive for SARS-CoV-2 at baseline. After two AZD1222 doses, spike-specific TCR breadth and depth were significantly higher than at day 0 and than in MenACWY recipients. Reportedly, almost half of the unique spike-specific TCRs recognized epitopes lying outside the regions that are mutated in the B.1.351 and B.1.1.7 variants.

For this chain, trimming is 6 bases at the V end and 5 bases at the J end, and the number of junction bases without a gene match is 4. Taken from the germline V gene, the CDR1 and CDR2 loops are KGHSH and LQKENI. Its CDR3 holds 14 amino acids, cysteine through phenylalanine. Only CDR3 DNA is held: 42 bases, read in frame from base 1. The CDR3 regions of human TCRbeta chains were analyzed by immunosequencing. In the paper's pipeline: Repertoire TCRs were matched against a reference library of SARS-CoV-2-specific TCRs generated with the MIRA antigen-specificity platform. Breadth was defined as the fraction of unique TCRs that were SARS-CoV-2-associated, and depth was defined as the fraction of total T cells that were SARS-CoV-2-associated. Using the MIRA data, each spike-specific TCR was assigned both to the spike region to which the TCR was reactive and to a CD4 or CD8 class. Log10-transformed breadth and depth values were compared by one-way ANOVA with Sidak's multiple comparisons tests. The table comes from immuneACCESS by way of TCRdb, which keeps in-frame sequences with V and J called. Part of the clones is missing from these tables; in studies checked, under half for an unresolved V gene and the rest for unknown reasons. The V and J calls and clone size are taken from that table; D and trimming were inferred from the DNA. In this sample the table shows some 170,000 clones, about nine tenths of which occur a single time. The ten largest clones capture 3.5% to 5.5% of the sample.

Explained via the paper, the time point label denotes: about 28 days (+/-7) after the second vaccine dose. The label giving this sample's treatment or condition can be read as: meningococcal conjugate vaccine given as trial control. Vaccinee samples were obtained from the UK trials COV001 and COV002, which included a single-blind randomized controlled phase 2/3 trial of AZD1222 (ChAdOx1 nCoV-19) in healthy adults. For TCRbeta chain sequencing, PBMC samples were collected from trial participants at day 0 and at day 28 after the second dose. As to this clone: The antigen it recognizes is unknown. Per-base quality was not reported, and no clone a single base away is much larger than it. The sample contains more than one DNA sequence encoding this CDR3.

The sequence was collected from an adult who received the MenACWY meningococcal vaccine as a control. Sequences were derived from peripheral blood, sampled 28 days after the second dose of the MenACWY control vaccine. The rearrangement joined TRBV18 to TRBJ2-1; 10 bases in the middle match TRBD2. The CDR3 in this case is CASSPGTSDNEQFF. The bases read TGTGCCAGCTCCCCCGGGACTAGCGACAATGAGCAGTTCTTC.